One and the same sample provided the 20 T cell receptor beta chains below, sequenced in a study of CD8 T cells in Susac syndrome. After extraction with the RNeasy kit, about 0.5 to 1 ug of the RNA was reverse transcribed using random hexamers. Via MiXCR, TCRdb re-called the immunoSEQ multiplex PCR reads, giving one row per CDR3 protein. The table includes under 85,000 distinct CDR3 sequences, approximately 95% detected once. Sequenced: CD8+ T cells from PBMCs. The receptors stem from a human donor with Susac syndrome.

This chain uses TRBV12-3 or TRBV12-4 with TRBJ1-2, with 8 bases lining up with TRBD1. This CDR3 spans 15 amino acids. V lost 5 bases and J lost 4; bases outside the gene matches: 9. CDR3 bases: TGTGCCAGCAGTCCGGGGACAGGTGACGGCTATGGCTACACCTTC. It specifies CASSPGTGDGYGYTF.

The rearrangement joins TRBV5-6 to TRBJ2-5, with 7 bases matching TRBD1. This CDR3 spans 13 amino acids. Unmatched junction bases numbered 3, after V lost 5 bases and J lost 2 bases. Germline CDR1 and CDR2: SGHDT and YYEEEE. Written as DNA, the CDR3 is TGTGCCAGCAGACTACAGGGGCAAGAGACCCAGTACTTC. It translates to CASRLQGQETQYF.

The DNA of the CDR3 is TGTGCAAGTCGCTTAGCTGTAACGAGCCACCCGGGGTTTGACAGGGATAATTCACCCCTCCACTTT. It specifies CASRLAVTSHPGFDRDNSPLHF. The chain couples TRBV12-2 to TRBJ1-6; TRBD1 reflects the table's D call only, with no check against the DNA. TRBV12-2 is designated a pseudogene. There are 22 residues in the CDR3.

The rearrangement joins TRBV3-1 to TRBJ1-2; 8 nucleotides agree with TRBD1. The germline CDR1 and CDR2 sequences are LGHDT and YNNKEL (reference sequence). The CDR3 totals 15 residues. V lost 4 bases, J lost 4 bases, and 8 bases stayed unmatched. The CDR3 region has the DNA TGTGCCAGCAGCCCCCGACAGGGGCTGTTCTATGGCTACACCTTC. It codes for CASSPRQGLFYGYTF. The variable domain in full, completed from reference TRBV3-1 and TRBJ1-2, reads DTAVSQTPKYLVTQMGNDKSIKCEQNLGHDTMYWYKQDSKKFLKIMFSYNNKELIINETVPNRFSPKSPDKAHLNLHINSLELGDSAVYFCASSPRQGLFYGYTFGSGTRLTVV.

This chain uses TRBV4-2 with TRBJ1-6; D is unresolved. Germline CDR1 and CDR2: LGHNA and YNFKEQ. The CDR3 spans 16 residues. Trimming left V 0 bases short and J 9 bases short, with 15 bases between. The CDR3 loop is CASSQERNWPGSPLHF. CDR3 nucleotides: TGTGCCAGCAGCCAAGAAAGAAATTGGCCGGGTTCACCCCTCCACTTT.

The chain is built from TRBV5-6 and TRBJ2-1, with 10 bases matching TRBD2. With V trimmed by 4 bases and J by 6 bases, 4 bases remained unmatched. The CDR3 runs 14 residues. CDR1 is SGHDT and CDR2 is YYEEEE in the germline V gene. The CDR3 sequence: CASSPGLASNEQFF. As DNA, the CDR3 is TGTGCCAGCAGCCCGGGACTAGCGTCCAATGAGCAGTTCTTC.

The rearrangement links TRBV29-1 to TRBJ2-1, with D perhaps given as TRBD1 or TRBD2 (5 bases each). The CDR3 is 17 residues long. CDR1 is SQVTM and CDR2 is ANQGSEA in the germline V gene. Deletions cut 7 bases from V and 0 bases from J, with 22 bases between. DNA of the CDR3: TGCAGCGCCGAGGGCCTCGCAGGGCCAAGCTCCTACAATGAGCAGTTCTTC. This gives the protein CSAEGLAGPSSYNEQFF.

V and J are TRBV5-6 and TRBJ2-5, with D perhaps matching TRBD1 (6 bases). This CDR3 comprises 15 residues. Germline CDR1 reads SGHDT; CDR2 reads YYEEEE. The V gene lost 0 bases and the J gene lost 7 bases, with 16 bases spanning the gap. CDR3 in DNA: TGTGCCAGCAGCTTGGTTGTAGAGGCCAGGGGGACCCAGTACTTC. It codes for CASSLVVEARGTQYF.

The chain carries TRBV18 and TRBJ1-5, with a weak D call TRBD1 (5 bases). This CDR3 contains 14 residues. Per germline, CDR1 KGHSH and CDR2 LQKENI. V was pared by 2 bases and J by 2 bases, with 7 bases between. The CDR3 spells CASSPGGGNQPQHF. The DNA for the CDR3 is TGTGCCAGCTCACCAGGGGGGGGCAATCAGCCCCAGCATTTT.

This chain joins TRBV7-9 and TRBJ2-7; possibly TRBD1 or TRBD2 for D (5 bases each). The CDR3 has 17 residues. Germline V gives CDR1 SEHNR, CDR2 FQNEAQ (reference sequence). Trimming cost V 5 bases and J 0 bases, with 20 bases left between them. The CDR3 sequence: CASSPGLGRLSSYEQYF. The CDR3 DNA is TGTGCCAGCAGCCCAGGACTGGGGCGGCTGAGCTCCTACGAGCAGTACTTC.

V gene TRBV20-1 combines with J gene TRBJ2-1; 9 positions match TRBD2. This CDR3 is built from 17 residues. The ends lost 3 bases at V and 5 bases at J; junction bases unmatched: 14. The germline CDR1 and CDR2 sequences are DFQATT and SNEGSKA (reference sequence). The chain's CDR3 is CSARTGRGGRADNEQFF. DNA for the CDR3: TGCAGTGCTAGGACGGGTCGTGGCGGGAGGGCCGACAATGAGCAGTTCTTC.

V usage is TRBV20-1 and J usage is TRBJ2-1, with D hard to call. This CDR3 contains 13 residues. V shed 3 bases and J shed 5 bases, with 11 bases lying between them. The V gene's germline CDR1 is DFQATT and CDR2 SNEGSKA (reference sequence). As DNA, the CDR3 is TGCAGTGCTAGTGGAAGGTTTAACAATGAGCAGTTCTTC. Protein sequence: CSASGRFNNEQFF.

The chain carries TRBV19 and TRBJ1-1; possibly TRBD1 for D (6 bases). The CDR3 loop spans 13 amino acids. CDR1 and CDR2 from the germline V gene are LNHDA and SQIVND (reference sequence). Trimming left V 5 bases short and J 2 bases short, with 9 bases between. The CDR3 reads CASSQDRNTEAFF. The CDR3 DNA reads TGTGCCAGTAGTCAGGACAGAAACACTGAAGCTTTCTTT.

This clonotype was seen a handful of times. The chain employs TRBV20-1 and TRBJ2-1, with TRBD2 identical over 8 bases. Germline CDR1 is DFQATT and CDR2 is SNEGSKA (reference sequence). Losses at the gene ends were 0 bases for V and 9 bases for J; bases not matched to a gene: 10. CDR3 length: 15 residues. The CDR3 reads CSARDGTSGIGEQFF. The CDR3 region has the DNA TGCAGTGCTAGAGATGGCACTAGCGGTATCGGTGAGCAGTTCTTC.

The gene calls are TRBV4-2 and TRBJ1-1, with 7 bases matching TRBD1. From germline, CDR1 is LGHNA and CDR2 YNFKEQ. The CDR3 has 15 residues. Trimming took 6 bases from V and 5 from J; bases not matched to a gene: 12. Here the CDR3 DNA reads TGTGCCAGCAGGGGGAAGCAGGGGGAAGGAACTGAAGCTTTCTTT. Translated: CASRGKQGEGTEAFF.

The V call is TRBV30, the J call TRBJ1-1; D unclear. Germline values: CDR1 GTSNPN, CDR2 SVGIG (reference sequence). The CDR3 is 13 residues long. Trimming removed 5 bases at V and 4 bases at J, with 14 bases between. This chain's CDR3 is CAWAGLRGTEAFF. The CDR3 DNA is TGTGCCTGGGCGGGTCTCCGGGGCACTGAAGCTTTCTTT.

The rearrangement links TRBV6-5 to TRBJ1-1; D gene unclear. This CDR3 has 13 residues. The germline V gene encodes CDR1 MNHEY and CDR2 SVGAGI. Between the trimmed V and J ends, which lost 8 bases and 1 base, there was a span of 11 bases. This chain's CDR3 is CASSGLRNTEAFF. CDR3 DNA: TGTGCCAGCTCCGGACTTCGGAACACTGAAGCTTTCTTT.

The chain recombines TRBV7-9 with TRBJ2-7; 10 nucleotides match TRBD2. The germline V gene encodes CDR1 SEHNR and CDR2 FQNEAQ (reference sequence). The CDR3 extends over 16 amino acids. After removal of 5 bases from V and 0 bases from J, the junction contained 7 bases not matched to a gene. The CDR3 bases are TGTGCCAGCAGCCCGCCCGGGACTAGCGACTCCTACGAGCAGTACTTC. It specifies CASSPPGTSDSYEQYF.

J is TRBJ2-7 and V is TRBV28, with 11 bases aligning to TRBD1. Germline CDR1 reads MDHEN; CDR2 reads SYDVKM. The CDR3 is 14 residues long. J was trimmed by 7 bases and V by 6 bases; bases with no gene match: 8. This chain's CDR3 is CASRDRGLVGEQYF. The CDR3 DNA sequence: TGTGCCAGCAGGGACAGGGGGCTAGTAGGGGAGCAGTACTTC.

The V call is TRBV20-1, the J call TRBJ2-5; D uncertain. There are 16 residues in the CDR3. Germline V gene data show CDR1 as DFQATT and CDR2 as SNEGSKA (reference sequence). Trimming left V 0 bases short and J 5 bases short, with 19 bases between. The CDR3 reads CSARDLISDSLETQYF. CDR3 bases: TGCAGTGCTAGAGATTTGATTTCCGACTCCTTGGAGACCCAGTACTTC.